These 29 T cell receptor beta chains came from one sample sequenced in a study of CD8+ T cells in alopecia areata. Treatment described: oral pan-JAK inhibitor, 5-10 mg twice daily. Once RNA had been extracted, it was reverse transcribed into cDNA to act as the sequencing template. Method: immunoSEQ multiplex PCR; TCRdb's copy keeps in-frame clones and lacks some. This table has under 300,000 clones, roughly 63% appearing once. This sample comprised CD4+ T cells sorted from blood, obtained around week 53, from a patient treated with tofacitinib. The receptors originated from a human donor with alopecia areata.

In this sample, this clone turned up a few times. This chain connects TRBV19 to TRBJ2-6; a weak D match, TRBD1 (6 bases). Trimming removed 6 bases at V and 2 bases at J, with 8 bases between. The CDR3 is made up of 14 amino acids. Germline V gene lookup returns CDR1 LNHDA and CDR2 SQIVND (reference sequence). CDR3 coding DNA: TGTGCCAGTAGCAACAGGGCTGGGGCCAACGTCCTGACTTTC. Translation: CASSNRAGANVLTF.

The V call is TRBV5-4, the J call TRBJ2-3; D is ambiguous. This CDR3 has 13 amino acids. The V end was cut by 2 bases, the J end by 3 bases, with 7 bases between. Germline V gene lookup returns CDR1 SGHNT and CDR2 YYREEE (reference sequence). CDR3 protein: CASSFLGTDTQYF. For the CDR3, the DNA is TGTGCCAGCAGCTTCCTAGGTACAGATACGCAGTATTTT.

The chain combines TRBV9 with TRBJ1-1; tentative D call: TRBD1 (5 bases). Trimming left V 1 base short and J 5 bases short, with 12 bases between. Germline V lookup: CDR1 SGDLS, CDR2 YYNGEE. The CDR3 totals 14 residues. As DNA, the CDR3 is TGTGCCAGCAGCGTACTCCAGGGAGAAACTGAAGCTTTCTTT. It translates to CASSVLQGETEAFF.

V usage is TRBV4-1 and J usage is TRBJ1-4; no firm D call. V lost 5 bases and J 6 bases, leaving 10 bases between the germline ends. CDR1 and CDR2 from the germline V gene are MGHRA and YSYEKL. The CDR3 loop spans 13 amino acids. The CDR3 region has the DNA TGCGCCAGCAGCTCAACGGGCGATGAAAAACTGTTTTTT. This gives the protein CASSSTGDEKLFF.

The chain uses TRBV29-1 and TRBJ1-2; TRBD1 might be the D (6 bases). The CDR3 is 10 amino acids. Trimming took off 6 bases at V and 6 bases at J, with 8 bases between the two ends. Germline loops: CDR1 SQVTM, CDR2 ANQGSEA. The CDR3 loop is CSVTGNGYTF. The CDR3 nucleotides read TGCAGCGTAACAGGGAATGGCTACACCTTC.

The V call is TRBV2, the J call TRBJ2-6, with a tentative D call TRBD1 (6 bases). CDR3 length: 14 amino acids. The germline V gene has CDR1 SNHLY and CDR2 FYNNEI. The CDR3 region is CASTGRSGANVLTF. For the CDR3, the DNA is TGTGCGTCTACAGGGCGCTCTGGGGCCAACGTCCTGACTTTC.

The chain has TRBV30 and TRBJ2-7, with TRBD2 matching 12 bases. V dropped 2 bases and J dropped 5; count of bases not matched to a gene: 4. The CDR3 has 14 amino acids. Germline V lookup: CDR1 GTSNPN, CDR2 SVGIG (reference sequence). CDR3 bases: TGTGCCTGGAGTTATCTAGCGGGGGGGCACGAGCAGTACTTC. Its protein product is CAWSYLAGGHEQYF.

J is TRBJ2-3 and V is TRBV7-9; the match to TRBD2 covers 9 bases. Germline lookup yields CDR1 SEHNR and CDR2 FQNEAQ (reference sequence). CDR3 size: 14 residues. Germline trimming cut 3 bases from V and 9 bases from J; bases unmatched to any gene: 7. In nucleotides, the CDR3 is TGTGCCAGCAGCTTCGGACTAGCGAAGACAACGCAGTATTTT. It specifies CASSFGLAKTTQYF. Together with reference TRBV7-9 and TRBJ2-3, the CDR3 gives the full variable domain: DTGVSQNPRHKITKRGQNVTFRCDPISEHNRLYWYRQTLGQGPEFLTYFQNEAQLEKSRLLSDRFSAERPKGSFSTLEIQRTEQGDSAMYLCASSFGLAKTTQYFGPGTRLTVL.

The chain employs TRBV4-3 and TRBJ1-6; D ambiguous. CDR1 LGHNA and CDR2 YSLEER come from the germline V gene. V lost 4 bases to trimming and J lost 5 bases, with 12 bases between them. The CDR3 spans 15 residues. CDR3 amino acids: CASSRRTGNNSPLHF. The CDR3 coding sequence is TGCGCCAGCAGCCGCAGAACGGGAAATAATTCACCCCTCCACTTT.

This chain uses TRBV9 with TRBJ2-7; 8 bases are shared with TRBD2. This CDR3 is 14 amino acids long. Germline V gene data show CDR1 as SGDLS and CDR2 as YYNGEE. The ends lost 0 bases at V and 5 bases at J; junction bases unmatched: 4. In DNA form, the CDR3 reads TGTGCCAGCAGCGTAGGAGGGACTAGGGACGAGCAGTACTTC. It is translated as CASSVGGTRDEQYF.

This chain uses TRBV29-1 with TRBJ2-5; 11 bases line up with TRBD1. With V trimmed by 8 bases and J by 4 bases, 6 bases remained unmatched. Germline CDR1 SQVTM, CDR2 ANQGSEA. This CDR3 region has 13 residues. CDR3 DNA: TGCAGCATCCGGGACAGGGGGGTAGAGACCCAGTACTTC. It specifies CSIRDRGVETQYF.

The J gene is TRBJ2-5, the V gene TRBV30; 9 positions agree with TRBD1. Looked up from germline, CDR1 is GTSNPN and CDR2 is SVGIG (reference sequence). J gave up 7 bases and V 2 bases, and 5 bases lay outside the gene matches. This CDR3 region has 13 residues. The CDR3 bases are TGTGCCTGGAGTACAGGGGGCTTCGGGACCCAGTACTTC. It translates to CAWSTGGFGTQYF.

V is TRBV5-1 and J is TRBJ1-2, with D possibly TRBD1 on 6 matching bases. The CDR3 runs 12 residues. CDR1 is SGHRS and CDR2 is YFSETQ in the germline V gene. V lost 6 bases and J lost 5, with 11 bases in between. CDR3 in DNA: TGCGCCAGCACGGACAGCGAGTATGGCTACACCTTC. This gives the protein CASTDSEYGYTF.

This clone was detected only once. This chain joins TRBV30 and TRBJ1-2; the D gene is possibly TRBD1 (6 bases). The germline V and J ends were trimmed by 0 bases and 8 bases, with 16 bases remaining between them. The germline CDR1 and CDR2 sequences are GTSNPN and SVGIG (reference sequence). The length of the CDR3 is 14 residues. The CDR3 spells CAWSVVAGVRGYTF. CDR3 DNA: TGTGCCTGGAGTGTAGTTGCAGGGGTTCGCGGCTACACCTTC.

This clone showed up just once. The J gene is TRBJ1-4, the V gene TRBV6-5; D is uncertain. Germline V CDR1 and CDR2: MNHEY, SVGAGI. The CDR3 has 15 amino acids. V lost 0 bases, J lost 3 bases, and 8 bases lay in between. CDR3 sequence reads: CASSYSGQPNEKLFF. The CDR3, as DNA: TGTGCCAGCAGTTACTCTGGGCAGCCTAATGAAAAACTGTTTTTT.

The CDR3 region is CASRTGGPISPLHF. CDR3 nucleotides: TGTGCCAGCAGGACCGGCGGGCCCATTTCACCCCTCCACTTT. The chain carries TRBV13 and TRBJ1-6; D remains unclear. Germline V gene data show CDR1 as PRHDT and CDR2 as FYEKMQ (reference sequence). The length of the CDR3 is 14 residues. V lost 6 bases, J lost 9 bases, and 15 bases lay in between.

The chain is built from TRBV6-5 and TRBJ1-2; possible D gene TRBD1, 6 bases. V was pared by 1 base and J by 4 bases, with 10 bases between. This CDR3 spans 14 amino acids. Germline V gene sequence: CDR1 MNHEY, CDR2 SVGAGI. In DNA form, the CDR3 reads TGTGCCAGCAGTTACTACAGGGAACCCTATGGCTACACCTTC. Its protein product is CASSYYREPYGYTF.

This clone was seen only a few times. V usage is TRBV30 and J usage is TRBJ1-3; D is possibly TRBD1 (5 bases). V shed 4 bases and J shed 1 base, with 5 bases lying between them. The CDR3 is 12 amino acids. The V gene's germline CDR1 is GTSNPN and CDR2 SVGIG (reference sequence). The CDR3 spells CAWTGSGNTIYF. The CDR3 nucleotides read TGTGCCTGGACAGGGTCTGGAAACACCATATATTTT. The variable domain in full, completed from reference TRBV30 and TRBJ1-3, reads SQTIHQWPATLVQPVGSPLSLECTVEGTSNPNLYWYRQAAGRGLQLLFYSVGIGQISSEVPQNLSASRPQDRQFILSSKKLLLSDSGFYLCAWTGSGNTIYFGEGSWLTVV.

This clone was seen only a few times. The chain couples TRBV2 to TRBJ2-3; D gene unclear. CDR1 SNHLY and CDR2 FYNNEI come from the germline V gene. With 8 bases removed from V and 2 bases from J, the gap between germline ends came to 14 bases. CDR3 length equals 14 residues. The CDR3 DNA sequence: TGTGCCAGCGGCGGCCAGCCCCACACAGATACGCAGTATTTT. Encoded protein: CASGGQPHTDTQYF.

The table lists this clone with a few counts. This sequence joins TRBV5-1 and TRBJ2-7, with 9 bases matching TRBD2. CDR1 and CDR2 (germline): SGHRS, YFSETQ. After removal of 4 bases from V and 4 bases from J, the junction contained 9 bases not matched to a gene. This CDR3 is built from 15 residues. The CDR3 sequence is CASSVGTSRGYEQYF. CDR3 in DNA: TGCGCCAGCAGCGTCGGGACTAGCCGTGGATACGAGCAGTACTTC. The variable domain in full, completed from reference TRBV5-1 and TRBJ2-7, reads KAGVTQTPRYLIKTRGQQVTLSCSPISGHRSVSWYQQTPGQGLQFLFEYFSETQRNKGNFPGRFSGRQFSNSRSEMNVSTLELGDSALYLCASSVGTSRGYEQYFGPGTRLTVT.

CDR3 nucleotide sequence: TGTGCCAGCAGCTCCCGAGGCCCGGACAGCAAGAACACTGAAGCTTTCTTT. Protein: CASSSRGPDSKNTEAFF. The V and J genes are TRBV7-9 and TRBJ1-1, with D possibly being TRBD1 (6 bases). The ends were cut back, 4 bases at V and 1 base at J, with 19 bases in the middle. Germline V gives CDR1 SEHNR, CDR2 FQNEAQ (reference sequence). The CDR3 has 17 residues.

CDR3: CAWRQGGEKLFF. The CDR3 DNA is TGTGCCTGGAGACAGGGGGGCGAAAAACTGTTTTTT. The rearrangement uses TRBV30 and TRBJ1-4, with 8 bases identical to TRBD1. This CDR3 contains 12 residues. Trimming took 3 bases from V and 8 from J; bases not matched to a gene: 2. Germline loops: CDR1 GTSNPN, CDR2 SVGIG (reference sequence).

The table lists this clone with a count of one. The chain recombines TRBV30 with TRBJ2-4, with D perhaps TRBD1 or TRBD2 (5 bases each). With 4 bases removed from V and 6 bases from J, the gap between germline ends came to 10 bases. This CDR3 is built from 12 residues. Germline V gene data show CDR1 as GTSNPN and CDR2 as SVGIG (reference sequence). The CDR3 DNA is TGTGCCTGGACCCCAGGGACAAACATTCAGTACTTC. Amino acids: CAWTPGTNIQYF. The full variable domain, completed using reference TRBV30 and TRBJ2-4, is SQTIHQWPATLVQPVGSPLSLECTVEGTSNPNLYWYRQAAGRGLQLLFYSVGIGQISSEVPQNLSASRPQDRQFILSSKKLLLSDSGFYLCAWTPGTNIQYFGAGTRLSVL.

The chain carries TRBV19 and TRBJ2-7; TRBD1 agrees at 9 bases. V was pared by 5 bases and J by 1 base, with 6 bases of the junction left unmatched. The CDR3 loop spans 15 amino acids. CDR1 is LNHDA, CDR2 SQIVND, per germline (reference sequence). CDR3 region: CASSATGTGSYEQYF. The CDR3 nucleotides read TGTGCCAGTAGTGCTACCGGGACAGGGTCCTACGAGCAGTACTTC.

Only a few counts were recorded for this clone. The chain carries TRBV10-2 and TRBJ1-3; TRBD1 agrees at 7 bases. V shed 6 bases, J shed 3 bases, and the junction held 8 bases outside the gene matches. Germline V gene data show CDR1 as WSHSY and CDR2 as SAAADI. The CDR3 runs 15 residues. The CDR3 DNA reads TGCGCCAGCAGAGGACAGGCGACTAATGGAAACACCATATATTTT. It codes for CASRGQATNGNTIYF.

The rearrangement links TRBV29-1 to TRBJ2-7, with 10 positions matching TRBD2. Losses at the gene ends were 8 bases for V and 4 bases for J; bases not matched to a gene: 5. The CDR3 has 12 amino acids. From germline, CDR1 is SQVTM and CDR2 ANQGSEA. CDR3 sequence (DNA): TGCAGCTTTGGGACTAGCGTTTACGAGCAGTACTTC. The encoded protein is CSFGTSVYEQYF.

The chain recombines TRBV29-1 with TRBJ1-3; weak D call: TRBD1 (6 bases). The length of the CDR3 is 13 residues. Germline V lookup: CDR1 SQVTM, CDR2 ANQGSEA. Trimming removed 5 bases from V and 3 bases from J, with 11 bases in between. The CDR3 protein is CSVLDRNGNTIYF. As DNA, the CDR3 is TGCAGCGTTTTGGACAGAAATGGAAACACCATATATTTT. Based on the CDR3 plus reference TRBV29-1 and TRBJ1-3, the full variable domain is SAVISQKPSRDICQRGTSLTIQCQVDSQVTMMFWYRQQPGQSLTLIATANQGSEATYESGFVIDKFPISRPNLTFSTLTVSNMSPEDSSIYLCSVLDRNGNTIYFGEGSWLTVV.

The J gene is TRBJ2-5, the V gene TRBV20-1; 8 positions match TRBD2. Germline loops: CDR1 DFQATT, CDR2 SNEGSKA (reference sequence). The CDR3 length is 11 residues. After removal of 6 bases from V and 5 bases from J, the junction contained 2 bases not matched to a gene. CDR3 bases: TGCAGTGCCGGGAGGGCCGAGACCCAGTACTTC. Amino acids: CSAGRAETQYF.

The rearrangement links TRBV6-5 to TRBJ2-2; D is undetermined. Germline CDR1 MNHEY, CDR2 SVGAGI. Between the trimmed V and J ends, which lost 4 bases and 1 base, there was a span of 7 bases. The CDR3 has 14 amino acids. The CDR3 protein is CASSWQQNTGELFF. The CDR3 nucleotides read TGTGCCAGCAGTTGGCAGCAGAACACCGGGGAGCTGTTTTTT.